These 8 T cell receptor beta chains came from one sample sequenced in a study of cytomegalovirus exposure and HLA in healthy donors. With 60 Vbeta and 13 Jbeta primers, the PCR was carried out. Using immunoSEQ multiplex PCR, the repertoire was profiled, and TCRdb retains in-frame clones only, with some absent. The sample lists nearly 110,000 clones; 65% to 85% were seen once. Input material: PBMCs. These receptors came from a young man in good health and CMV-seronegative.

This chain links TRBV10-1 with TRBJ1-1, with a possible D match to TRBD1 (6 bases). The ends were cut back, 6 bases at V and 7 bases at J, with 18 bases in the middle. The length of the CDR3 is 14 residues. CDR1 is WNHNN and CDR2 is SYGVQD in the germline V gene (reference sequence). CDR3 amino acids: CASRPTRGRGEAFF. CDR3 bases: TGCGCCAGCAGGCCGACGAGGGGGAGGGGTGAAGCTTTCTTT.

J is TRBJ2-7 and V is TRBV6-4, with 10 bases aligning to TRBD2. The V gene's germline CDR1 is MRHNA and CDR2 SNTAGT. With 3 bases clipped from V and 0 bases from J, the junction kept 2 bases outside the gene matches. There are 15 residues in the CDR3. The CDR3: CASSESSGGSYEQYF. The CDR3, as DNA: TGTGCCAGCAGTGAATCTAGCGGGGGCTCCTACGAGCAGTACTTC.

The chain has TRBV30 and TRBJ2-3; D gene uncertain. Germline loops: CDR1 GTSNPN, CDR2 SVGIG (reference sequence). Trimming pared 2 bases from V and 2 bases from J, leaving 8 bases between. The length of the CDR3 is 13 residues. CDR3 residues: CAWSLGPTDTQYF. DNA for the CDR3: TGTGCCTGGAGTTTGGGCCCCACAGATACGCAGTATTTT.

The genes are TRBV30 and TRBJ1-6, with a weak D call TRBD1 (5 bases). There are 13 residues in the CDR3. The germline CDR1 and CDR2 sequences are GTSNPN and SVGIG (reference sequence). V was clipped by 7 bases and J by 3 bases, with 10 bases between them. CDR3 residues: CASVGGYNSPLHF. Written as DNA, the CDR3 is TGTGCCTCAGTGGGGGGCTATAATTCACCCCTCCACTTT.

The rearrangement links TRBV30 to TRBJ2-7; perhaps TRBD2 as D (5 bases). V was pared by 0 bases and J by 5 bases, with 11 bases between. The V gene's germline CDR1 is GTSNPN and CDR2 SVGIG (reference sequence). The CDR3 spans 13 residues. CDR3 sequence (DNA): TGTGCCTGGAGTGTTAGAATGCGGGACGAGCAGTACTTC. As protein: CAWSVRMRDEQYF.

The rearrangement joins TRBV2 to TRBJ2-7; 7 bases align to TRBD2. CDR1 SNHLY and CDR2 FYNNEI come from the germline V gene. The CDR3 is 14 amino acids. V lost 3 bases and J lost 5; bases outside the gene matches: 7. The CDR3 bases are TGTGCCAGCAGTGAGGGAGGGAGGGGCCACGAGCAGTACTTC. As protein: CASSEGGRGHEQYF.

This chain links TRBV5-8 with TRBJ2-3; TRBD2 agrees at 11 bases. Trimming cost V 4 bases and J 0 bases; bases outside gene matches: 4. The CDR3 contains 16 residues. Germline V gene sequence: CDR1 SGHTS, CDR2 YDEGEE. The CDR3 nucleotides are TGTGCCAGCAGCCGACTAGCGGGATCTAGCACAGATACGCAGTATTTT. Its protein product is CASSRLAGSSTDTQYF.

The rearrangement joins TRBV4-1 to TRBJ1-3; no clear D gene. CDR1 and CDR2 from the germline V gene are MGHRA and YSYEKL. V lost 4 bases and J lost 0, with 10 bases in between. CDR3 length: 15 amino acids. The CDR3 sequence: CASSPDLHSGNTIYF. The CDR3 coding sequence is TGCGCCAGCAGCCCGGACTTGCACTCTGGAAACACCATATATTTT.